The rows below give T cell receptor beta chains drawn from one sample of a study of T cell responses to AZD1222 COVID-19 vaccine. Method: immunoSEQ multiplex PCR; TCRdb's copy keeps in-frame clones and lacks some. The sample yields about 130,000 clones, 85% to 90% seen once. This sample comprised peripheral blood, obtained on day 0 of AZD1222 vaccination. These receptors were collected from an adult in good health. Each CDR3 is given with its conserved first and last residue. A D gene is named only where the DNA matches it firmly. Expanded clones get a size class; other rows say once, few or many, or leave the size out.

17	TRBV11-2	-	-	TRBJ2-1	TGTGCCAGCAGCTTAGCATTCCAGGATCGGGCCTACAATGAGCAGTTCTTC	CASSLAFQDRAYNEQFF
15	TRBV4-1	TRBD1	-	TRBJ2-7	TGCGCCAGCAGCCTGTCTCGGACAGGGAATTACGAGCAGTACTTC	CASSLSRTGNYEQYF
13	TRBV7-2	-	-	TRBJ1-2	TGTGCCAGCAGCCTAGACCGCGCGTATGGCTACACCTTC	CASSLDRAYGYTF
13	TRBV5-1	TRBD2	-	TRBJ2-1	TGCGCCAGCAGCTCATTAGCGGGGGAAAAGCAGTTCTTC	CASSSLAGEKQFF
16	TRBV4-2	TRBD2	-	TRBJ2-3	TGTGCCAGCAGCCAAGATCTAGCGGGGGGGCCAGATACGCAGTATTTT	CASSQDLAGGPDTQYF
13	TRBV30	-	-	TRBJ1-3	TGTGCCTCCTCCGGGACGGAGAGAAACACCATATATTTT	CASSGTERNTIYF
12	TRBV5-1	-	-	TRBJ1-2	TGCGCCAGCAGCTGGGACGGCCTAGGCTACACCTTC	CASSWDGLGYTF
14	TRBV13	-	-	TRBJ1-5	TGTGCCAGCACCCAAGGGCGGGGCAATCAGCCCCAGCATTTT	CASTQGRGNQPQHF
12	TRBV15	TRBD1	-	TRBJ1-1	TGTGCCACCAGGAGGGGGACAGCTGAAGCTTTCTTT	CATRRGTAEAFF
14	TRBV2	-	-	TRBJ1-5	TGTGCCAGCAGTTCACTCAGCAGCAATCAGCCCCAGCATTTT	CASSSLSSNQPQHF
11	TRBV24-1	-	-	TRBJ2-3	TGTGCCACTTCGAGTGGAGATACGCAGTATTTT	CATSSGDTQYF
13	TRBV12-3/TRBV12-4	-	-	TRBJ1-2	TGTGCCAGCAGCCCGGCAACGGGGTATGGCTACACCTTC	CASSPATGYGYTF
15	TRBV5-1	-	-	TRBJ1-3	TGCGCCAGCAGCTTAGGGAATTACGGGATAGACACCATATATTTT	CASSLGNYGIDTIYF
14	TRBV27	-	-	TRBJ2-3	TGTGCCAGCTTTGAACAGGGGGGGACAGATACGCAGTATTTT	CASFEQGGTDTQYF
14	TRBV7-9	-	-	TRBJ2-7	TGTGCCAGCAGCTTAGCTAGGGGGGTCTACGAGCAGTACTTC	CASSLARGVYEQYF
16	TRBV16	-	-	TRBJ2-1	TGTGCCAGCAGTCAAAATGACTGGACAGCCTACAATGAGCAGTTCTTC	CASSQNDWTAYNEQFF
10	TRBV28	-	-	TRBJ2-7	TGTGCCAGCAGCAAAGAGGAGCAGTACTTC	CASSKEEQYF
15	TRBV19	TRBD2	once	TRBJ2-2	TGTGCCAGTAGGACGACTAGCGTAAATACCGGGGAGCTGTTTTTT	CASRTTSVNTGELFF
15	TRBV4-3	-	-	TRBJ1-3	TGCGCCAGCAGCCAAGATGGAGGGAGGGGAAACACCATATATTTT	CASSQDGGRGNTIYF
12	TRBV20-1	TRBD1	-	TRBJ1-3	TGCAGTGCTAGTGACAGGGAGGACACCATATATTTT	CSASDREDTIYF
15	TRBV19	TRBD2	-	TRBJ2-1	TGTGCCAGTATTAAGAGCGGGAGAAAGTCCGATGAGCAGTTCTTC	CASIKSGRKSDEQFF
14	TRBV6-5	-	-	TRBJ1-5	TGTGCCAGCAGTTTCGGGGGGGCAGGTCAGCCCCAGCATTTT	CASSFGGAGQPQHF
15	TRBV19	-	-	TRBJ1-5	TGTGCCAAACCTTCCCCCAGGCTAGGGGATCAGCCCCAGCATTTT	CAKPSPRLGDQPQHF
16	TRBV27	TRBD2	once	TRBJ2-7	TGTGCCAGCAGTCTCCCGGGGGTAGCGGGAGTAGAGGAGCAGTACTTC	CASSLPGVAGVEEQYF
14	TRBV11-1	-	-	TRBJ1-1	TGTGCCAGCAGCTTAGTCGTTCGCGGAACTGAAGCTTTCTTT	CASSLVVRGTEAFF
17	TRBV5-1	TRBD2	-	TRBJ2-5	TGCGCCAGCAGCTCAGGACTAGCGGGTCCCATAGAAGAGACCCAGTACTTC	CASSSGLAGPIEETQYF
13	TRBV19	-	-	TRBJ2-5	TGTGCCAGTCGGACGGGGCCCCAAGAGACCCAGTACTTC	CASRTGPQETQYF
17	TRBV19	TRBD1	-	TRBJ1-1	TGTGCCAGTAGTGATGACAGGGGCCGCCGGATGAACACTGAAGCTTTCTTT	CASSDDRGRRMNTEAFF
17	TRBV4-3	TRBD2	-	TRBJ2-1	TGCGCCAGCAGCCAAATCAGGACTAGCGGGGTAGACAATGAGCAGTTCTTC	CASSQIRTSGVDNEQFF
13	TRBV6-5	-	-	TRBJ2-7	TGTGCCAGTTCGTGGGAATTGACCTACGAGCAGTACTTC	CASSWELTYEQYF
17	TRBV5-1	TRBD1	-	TRBJ1-6	TGCGCCAGCAGCTTGGCCCTCACAGGGGCTGACAATTCACCCCTCCACTTT	CASSLALTGADNSPLHF
13	TRBV11-2	-	-	TRBJ2-7	TGTGCCAGCAGCTTAGACAGGGATCCCGAGCAGTACTTC	CASSLDRDPEQYF
16	TRBV11-2	-	-	TRBJ2-1	TGTGCCAGCAGCAGAATCGCTACAAAAGCTAACAATGAGCAGTTCTTC	CASSRIATKANNEQFF
11	TRBV29-1	TRBD1	-	TRBJ1-2	TGCAGTGGGACAGGGGACTATGGCTACACCTTC	CSGTGDYGYTF
17	TRBV5-6	TRBD2	-	TRBJ2-1	TGTGCCAGCAGCTTGCTAGCGGGAGGGAACTCCTACAATGAGCAGTTCTTC	CASSLLAGGNSYNEQFF
13	TRBV5-4	-	-	TRBJ2-1	TGTGCCAGCAGCTTGGTAGACCAAAATGAGCAGTTCTTC	CASSLVDQNEQFF
12	TRBV13	-	-	TRBJ1-2	TGTGCCAGCAGATCGGGACACTATGGCTACACCTTC	CASRSGHYGYTF
13	TRBV28	-	-	TRBJ1-4	TGTGCCAGCAGGGGGACCGGGGGGGAAAAACTGTTTTTT	CASRGTGGEKLFF
15	TRBV7-8	-	-	TRBJ1-1	TGTGCCAGCAGCCCACCCCCAGGGGAGGATAAGGAAGCTTTCTTT	CASSPPPGEDKEAFF
15	TRBV9	-	-	TRBJ1-2	TGTGCCAGCAGCGGGATCAAGGGGCGCTTCGGCGGCTACACCTTC	CASSGIKGRFGGYTF
12	TRBV6-2/TRBV6-3	-	few	TRBJ1-1	TGTGCCAGCAGTTACCCACCCACTGAAGCTTTCTTT	CASSYPPTEAFF
14	TRBV3-1/TRBV3-2	-	-	TRBJ1-1	TGTGCCAGCAGCCATACGGGGGTGGGGACTGAAGCTTTCTTT	CASSHTGVGTEAFF
16	TRBV6-2/TRBV6-3	-	once	TRBJ2-1	TGTGCCAGCAGCACGTGGGGACAACCCGGGAGGAATGAGCAGTTCTTC	CASSTWGQPGRNEQFF
17	TRBV18	-	-	TRBJ1-3	TGTGCCAGCTCACCAGAGCTTACCCTGGCCCCGGGAAACACCATATATTTT	CASSPELTLAPGNTIYF
12	TRBV5-1	-	-	TRBJ2-1	TGCGCCAGCAGCTCGGACAGAAATGAGCAGTTCTTC	CASSSDRNEQFF
15	TRBV6-5	-	once	TRBJ1-1	TGTGCCAGCAGTTACGATCGGGGTGGGTCCACTGAAGCTTTCTTT	CASSYDRGGSTEAFF
13	TRBV14	-	-	TRBJ2-7	TGTGCCAGCAGCCAAGTGGGAGGCTACGAGCAGTACTTC	CASSQVGGYEQYF
13	TRBV2	-	-	TRBJ2-2	TGTGCGATAAGGACTGCTGGTGTCGGGGAGCTGTTTTTT	CAIRTAGVGELFF